The T cell receptor (beta chain) under discussion was sequenced for a study of shared clonotypes between healthy human individuals. The wider study: Samples came from two female and three male donors aged 18 to 49. There were three CD4 naive, three CD4 memory, two CD8 naive and one CD8 memory plates per donor.

Comment on this clone: Antigen: not known.

Unmatched junction bases numbered 7, after V lost 0 bases and J lost 6 bases. This CDR3 is built from 16 residues. From germline, CDR1 is KGHSH and CDR2 LQKENI. Whole-study findings and limits: Among non-shared clonotypes, generation probabilities were lower than among those shared by all four donors.

TCRdb's copy holds only in-frame clones and misses some; the assay was immunoSEQ multiplex PCR. Of about 2.4 million clones in the sample, 93% were seen once. This chain joins TRBV18 and TRBJ2-1, with TRBD2 identical over 8 bases. Sequencing was done on a sample of naive CD4+ T cells from PBMCs. Subset in this sample: CD45RA+ positively selected. This receptor was obtained from a man between 18 and 29 years old in good health. Some clones in this sample may be carry-over from other donors' samples. CDR3 sequence (DNA): TGTGCCAGCTCACCACCCGAGGCGGGAGGCACCAATGAGCAGTTCTTC. The encoded protein is CASSPPEAGGTNEQFF.